The 19 T cell receptor beta chains below were found in one sample sequenced in a study of vaccination effects on CD4 cells after COVID-19. Antigens of these TCRs are unknown. Within the ViraFEST assay, antigen-specific CD4+ T cells underwent expansion with viral peptide pools prior to sequencing. Following culture for roughly 10 days, CD4+ T cells were isolated. All participants had two doses of either the BNT162b2 or mRNA-1273 vaccine. Generated by immunoSEQ multiplex PCR, the TCRdb table keeps only in-frame clones and is missing some. The repertoire holds 70,000 to 95,000 clones, with about three quarters as singletons. The sample was CD4+ T cells from PBMCs cultured with HCoV-OC43 spike peptides, taken after COVID-19 vaccination. Subset: HCoV-OC43 spike overlapping peptide pool stimulation. These receptor sequences come from a human donor who received a COVID-19 vaccine.

This sequence joins TRBV2 and TRBJ2-2; maybe TRBD1 (6 bases). The ends were cut back, 2 bases at V and 1 base at J, with 8 bases in the middle. This CDR3 is 15 amino acids long. Germline loops: CDR1 SNHLY, CDR2 FYNNEI. The CDR3 DNA is TGTGCCAGCAGTGAACAGGGGATGAACACCGGGGAGCTGTTTTTT. Protein product: CASSEQGMNTGELFF.

The V gene is TRBV5-1, the J gene TRBJ2-2, with 12 bases aligning to TRBD2. The germline gives CDR1 SGHRS, CDR2 YFSETQ. This CDR3 spans 19 amino acids. The ends lost 1 base at V and 0 bases at J; junction bases unmatched: 7. As DNA, the CDR3 is TGCGCCAGCAGCTTGCGACTAGCGGGGGACTTCGCGAACACCGGGGAGCTGTTTTTT. It codes for CASSLRLAGDFANTGELFF.

The chain joins TRBV2 to TRBJ2-5; the D gene is possibly TRBD1 (5 bases). The germline V gene encodes CDR1 SNHLY and CDR2 FYNNEI. V was shortened by 4 bases and J by 5 bases, with 14 bases between the two germline ends. The CDR3 spans 14 residues. CDR3 loop: CASSVLQAAETQYF. CDR3 bases: TGTGCCAGCAGTGTCCTACAGGCGGCGGAGACCCAGTACTTC.

This clone was recorded a few times. This chain links TRBV19 with TRBJ1-1; D is possibly TRBD1 (5 bases). Germline V gene sequence: CDR1 LNHDA, CDR2 SQIVND (reference sequence). The CDR3 loop spans 16 amino acids. The V end lost 5 bases, the J end lost 1 base, and 17 bases lay between the germline ends. The CDR3 protein is CASSPQTATGNTEAFF. The CDR3 region has the DNA TGTGCCAGTAGTCCCCAGACAGCCACGGGGAACACTGAAGCTTTCTTT.

The sample holds a few counts of this clone. This chain uses TRBV6-1 with TRBJ1-5, with D possibly TRBD1 on 6 matching bases. V was cut by 2 bases and J by 0 bases, with 14 bases left in between. This CDR3 is built from 17 residues. Germline V CDR1 and CDR2: MNHNS, SASEGT. Written as DNA, the CDR3 is TGTGCCAGCAGTGAATGGGGGGCTATTACTAGCAATCAGCCCCAGCATTTT. Protein: CASSEWGAITSNQPQHF.

This rearrangement joins TRBV5-1 to TRBJ2-5, with 11 bases aligning to TRBD1. Germline CDR1 and CDR2: SGHRS and YFSETQ. J was trimmed by 2 bases and V by 4 bases; bases with no gene match: 4. This CDR3 is 15 amino acids long. The CDR3 here is CASSTGTGGQETQYF. In DNA form, the CDR3 reads TGCGCCAGCAGCACCGGGACAGGGGGACAAGAGACCCAGTACTTC. Looking up the rest from reference TRBV5-1 and TRBJ2-5 gives the full variable domain: KAGVTQTPRYLIKTRGQQVTLSCSPISGHRSVSWYQQTPGQGLQFLFEYFSETQRNKGNFPGRFSGRQFSNSRSEMNVSTLELGDSALYLCASSTGTGGQETQYFGPGTRLLVL.

The chain carries TRBV3-1 (or the pseudogene TRBV3-2) and TRBJ1-6; D is possibly TRBD1 (6 bases). The germline V gene has CDR1 LGHDT and CDR2 YNNKEL (reference sequence). The CDR3 has 12 residues. The V end lost 4 bases, the J end lost 11 bases, and 9 bases lay between the germline ends. The DNA for the CDR3 is TGTGCCAGCAGCCGACAGGCCACACCCCTCCACTTT. Residues: CASSRQATPLHF.

The chain recombines TRBV3-1 (or the pseudogene TRBV3-2) with TRBJ2-3, with D unresolved. The CDR3 runs to 13 residues. Germline V gives CDR1 LGHDT, CDR2 YNNKEL (reference sequence). Trimming removed 3 bases from V and 0 bases from J, with 4 bases in between. CDR3 region: CASSHFSTDTQYF. In nucleotides, the CDR3 is TGTGCCAGCAGCCACTTTAGCACAGATACGCAGTATTTT.

This clone was seen just once. The chain is built from TRBV24-1 and TRBJ2-2; 7 bases fit TRBD1. V was clipped by 3 bases and J by 1 base; unmatched bases: 4. Germline loops: CDR1 KGHDR, CDR2 SFDVKD. The CDR3 covers 16 residues. The CDR3 protein is CATSDGQALNTGELFF. CDR3 in DNA: TGTGCCACCAGTGATGGACAGGCGTTGAACACCGGGGAGCTGTTTTTT.

V is TRBV11-2 and J is TRBJ2-3; 7 bases align to TRBD2. Germline assignment: CDR1 SGHAT and CDR2 FQNNGV. V dropped 4 bases and J dropped 4; count of bases not matched to a gene: 2. This CDR3 spans 13 amino acids. The CDR3 nucleotides are TGTGCCAGCAGCTGGACTAGAGCAGATACGCAGTATTTT. Its translation is CASSWTRADTQYF.

This chain joins TRBV3-1 (or the pseudogene TRBV3-2) and TRBJ1-1; D is undetermined. Germline-derived CDR1 and CDR2 are LGHDT and YNNKEL (reference sequence). The CDR3 is 12 amino acids. The V gene lost 8 bases and the J gene lost 1 base, with 8 bases spanning the gap. This CDR3 is CASAAANTEAFF. The CDR3 coding sequence is TGTGCCAGCGCGGCAGCGAACACTGAAGCTTTCTTT.

The chain links TRBV7-3 to TRBJ2-5; tentatively, D is TRBD2 (6 bases). Germline V lookup: CDR1 SGHTA, CDR2 FQGTGA. This CDR3 region has 14 residues. V lost 1 base, J lost 5 bases, and 11 bases lay in between. This CDR3 is CASSLRGSGETQYF. The CDR3 nucleotides are TGTGCCAGCAGCTTAAGGGGGAGCGGGGAGACCCAGTACTTC. Full variable domain (remainder filled in from reference TRBV7-3 and TRBJ2-5): GAGVSQTPSNKVTEKGKYVELRCDPISGHTALYWYRQSLGQGPEFLIYFQGTGAADDSGLPNDRFFAVRPEGSVSTLKIQRTERGDSAVYLCASSLRGSGETQYFGPGTRLLVL.

The V gene is TRBV7-3, the J gene TRBJ1-6; the D gene is possibly TRBD1 (6 bases). V was pared by 1 base and J by 7 bases, with 11 bases between. CDR3 length: 15 residues. Germline loops: CDR1 SGHTA, CDR2 FQGTGA. CDR3 region: CASSLRGADNSPLHF. The CDR3 nucleotides read TGTGCCAGCAGCTTAAGGGGGGCGGACAATTCACCCCTCCACTTT.

The V and J genes are TRBV25-1 and TRBJ2-1, with TRBD2 matching over 10 bases. Germline trimming cut 5 bases from V and 9 bases from J; bases unmatched to any gene: 7. Germline CDR1 is MGHDK and CDR2 is SYGVNS. The CDR3 has 14 amino acids. The CDR3 DNA sequence: TGTGCCAGCAGTATAGCGGGGGGCCCGGGTGAGCAGTTCTTC. This gives the protein CASSIAGGPGEQFF. The full variable domain, its missing parts supplied by reference TRBV25-1 and TRBJ2-1, is EADIYQTPRYLVIGTGKKITLECSQTMGHDKMYWYQQDPGMELHLIHYSYGVNSTEKGDLSSESTVSRIRTEHFPLTLESARPSHTSQYLCASSIAGGPGEQFFGPGTRLTVL.

A few counts support this clone. V gene TRBV5-1 combines with J gene TRBJ2-7, with 8 nucleotides matching TRBD1. Germline V gene sequence: CDR1 SGHRS, CDR2 YFSETQ. The CDR3 has 14 amino acids. The trim removed 4 bases at V and 6 bases at J, leaving 9 bases unmatched. The CDR3 coding sequence is TGCGCCAGCAGCCCCACACAGGGGGTGGGCGAGCAGTACGTC. Its translation is CASSPTQGVGEQYV.

The chain joins TRBV5-1 to TRBJ2-5; D may be TRBD1 (6 bases). The germline V and J ends were trimmed by 2 bases and 0 bases, with 8 bases remaining between them. The CDR3 has 14 amino acids. Germline values: CDR1 SGHRS, CDR2 YFSETQ. CDR3 DNA sequence: TGCGCCAGCAGCTTCAGGGGCAACCAAGAGACCCAGTACTTC. It codes for CASSFRGNQETQYF.

The chain carries TRBV7-2 and TRBJ2-3; 8 nucleotides line up with TRBD1. This CDR3 has 15 amino acids. Germline loops: CDR1 SGHTA, CDR2 FQGNSA. J was trimmed by 5 bases and V by 4 bases; bases with no gene match: 8. The CDR3 sequence: CASSSSRGLGDTQYF. The DNA for the CDR3 is TGTGCCAGCAGCTCCTCCAGGGGGCTGGGAGATACGCAGTATTTT.

This chain joins TRBV6-5 and TRBJ2-7; D gene ambiguous. Trimming stripped 9 bases from V and 0 bases from J, with 12 bases between. Germline lookup yields CDR1 MNHEY and CDR2 SVGAGI. The CDR3 contains 13 residues. CDR3 sequence: CASIGKPSYEQYV. The CDR3 DNA is TGTGCCAGTATTGGGAAGCCCTCCTACGAGCAGTACGTC.

The V call is TRBV7-3, the J call TRBJ2-5, with 7 bases identical to TRBD1. The germline gives CDR1 SGHTA, CDR2 FQGTGA. The CDR3 totals 16 residues. V shed 1 base and J 2 bases; nucleotides not matched to a gene: 7. The CDR3, as DNA: TGTGCCAGCAGCTTAAACGCTGGGACAGAACAAGAGACCCAGTACTTC. Translation gives CASSLNAGTEQETQYF.